Listed below are T cell receptor beta chains from one sample, sequenced in a study of T cell responses to AZD1222 COVID-19 vaccine. The repertoire was sequenced with immunoSEQ multiplex PCR; TCRdb's copy has only in-frame clones and lacks some. The table has 200,000 or so clones, about 93% seen once; the top ten hold 0.95% to 1.1%. The sequencing used peripheral blood, collected on day 0 of MenACWY control vaccination. Every receptor here comes from an adult in good health. Both conserved end residues are part of each CDR3. Each record gives: V gene, CDR3 protein.

v_call: TRBV6-2/TRBV6-3
cdr3_aa: CASSFGYWGNQPQHF

v_call: TRBV5-1
cdr3_aa: CASSYGTAVMATNGYTF

v_call: TRBV7-7
cdr3_aa: CASSLGRLFEETQYF

v_call: TRBV4-1
cdr3_aa: CASSQTAGTDLGGTQYF

v_call: TRBV10-2
cdr3_aa: CASTRAGGQTDTQYF

v_call: TRBV3-1/TRBV3-2
cdr3_aa: CASSQDGPGAEQYF

v_call: TRBV10-3
cdr3_aa: CAISEGQGDTEAFF

v_call: TRBV6-5
cdr3_aa: CASTIGGPGELFF

v_call: TRBV12-3/TRBV12-4
cdr3_aa: CASSGLTYYEQYF

v_call: TRBV5-4
cdr3_aa: CASSLGTGETEAFF

v_call: TRBV5-6
cdr3_aa: CASSSSEKLFF